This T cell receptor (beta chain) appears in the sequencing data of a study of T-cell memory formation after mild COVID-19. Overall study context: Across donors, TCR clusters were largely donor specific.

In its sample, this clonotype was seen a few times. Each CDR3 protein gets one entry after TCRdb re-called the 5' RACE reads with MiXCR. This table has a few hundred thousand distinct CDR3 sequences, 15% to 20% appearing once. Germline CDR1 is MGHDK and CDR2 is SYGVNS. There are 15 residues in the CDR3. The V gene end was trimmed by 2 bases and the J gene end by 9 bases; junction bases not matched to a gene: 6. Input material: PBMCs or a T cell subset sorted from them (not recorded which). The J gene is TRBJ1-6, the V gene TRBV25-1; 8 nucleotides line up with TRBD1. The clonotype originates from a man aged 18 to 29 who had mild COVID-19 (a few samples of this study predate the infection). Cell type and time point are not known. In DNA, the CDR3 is TGTGCCAGCAGTGAACTACGACAGGGGAGTTCACCCCTCCACTTT. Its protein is CASSELRQGSSPLHF.